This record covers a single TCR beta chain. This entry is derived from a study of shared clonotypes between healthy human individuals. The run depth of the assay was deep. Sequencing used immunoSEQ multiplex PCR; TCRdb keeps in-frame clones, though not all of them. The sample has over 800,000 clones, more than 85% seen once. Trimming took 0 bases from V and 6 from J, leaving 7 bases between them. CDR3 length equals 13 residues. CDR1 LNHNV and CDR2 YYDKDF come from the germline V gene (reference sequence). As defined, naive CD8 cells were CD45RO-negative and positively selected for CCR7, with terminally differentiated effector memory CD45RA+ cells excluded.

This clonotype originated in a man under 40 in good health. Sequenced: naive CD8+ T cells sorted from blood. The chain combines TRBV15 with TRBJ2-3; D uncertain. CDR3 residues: CATSRDQTDTQYF. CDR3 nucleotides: TGTGCCACCAGCAGAGATCAAACCGATACGCAGTATTTT.